This is a list of T cell receptor beta chains from one sample in a study of blood T cell repertoires in COVID-19. Libraries were prepared by immunoSEQ multiplex PCR; TCRdb keeps only in-frame clonotypes and omits some of them. The sample has over 200,000 clones, approximately 91% seen once. Sequencing input: peripheral blood. These receptors all come from a woman aged 25 to 39 with acute or convalescent COVID-19. Both conserved end residues are part of each CDR3. The order of the fields is CDR3 protein, CDR3 DNA, D gene, V gene, J gene. The D gene is left open where the match is weak.

CASSLGSGHLTPYEQYF	TGTGCCAGCAGCTTAGGTTCTGGACACCTTACCCCCTACGAGCAGTACTTC	.	TRBV7-2	TRBJ2-7
CASSSGKNRVGNTEAFF	TGTGCCAGCAGCTCGGGAAAAAACAGGGTAGGGAACACTGAAGCTTTCTTT	.	TRBV5-4	TRBJ1-1
CASSGGLAEYEQYF	TGTGCCAGCAGCGGGGGGCTAGCGGAGTACGAGCAGTACTTC	.	TRBV9	TRBJ2-7
CASSLGLAGVFGGVGVAQYF	TGCGCCAGCAGCTTGGGGCTAGCGGGAGTTTTCGGCGGGGTCGGCGTAGCCCAGTACTTC	TRBD2	TRBV5-1	TRBJ2-5
CASTGYEQYF	TGTGCCAGCACCGGGTACGAGCAGTACTTC	.	TRBV9	TRBJ2-7
CASSSRVPTEAFF	TGTGCCAGCAGTTCCAGGGTACCCACTGAAGCTTTCTTT	.	TRBV6-5	TRBJ1-1
CASSEGLAGSQETQYF	TGTGCCAGCAGCGAGGGACTAGCGGGGTCTCAAGAGACCCAGTACTTC	TRBD2	TRBV9	TRBJ2-5
CASSQDGGAGSYNEQFF	TGCGCCAGCAGCCAAGATGGGGGAGCGGGGTCCTACAATGAGCAGTTCTTC	TRBD2	TRBV4-3	TRBJ2-1
CASSLSGGRAWFF	TGTGCCAGCAGTTTATCTGGCGGGAGGGCTTGGTTCTTC	TRBD2	TRBV27	TRBJ2-1
CATSREVALAGIAKNIQYF	TGTGCCACCAGCAGAGAGGTCGCACTAGCGGGGATAGCCAAAAACATTCAGTACTTC	TRBD2	TRBV15	TRBJ2-4
CASSRTENQPQHF	TGTGCCAGCAGCCGGACAGAGAATCAGCCCCAGCATTTT	.	TRBV7-9	TRBJ1-5
CASTPRLAGEGGTQYF	TGTGCCAGCACCCCGCGGCTAGCGGGGGAAGGAGGTACGCAGTATTTT	TRBD2	TRBV11-1	TRBJ2-3
CASSLMEGPSYEQYF	TGTGCCAGCAGTCTGATGGAGGGCCCGTCCTACGAGCAGTACTTC	.	TRBV6-5	TRBJ2-7
CASISDTYNEQFF	TGTGCCAGCATTTCGGACACGTACAATGAGCAGTTCTTC	.	TRBV12-3/TRBV12-4	TRBJ2-1
CASSQVKGQGTTNTGELFF	TGTGCCAGCAGTCAGGTGAAGGGACAGGGGACAACGAACACCGGGGAGCTGTTTTTT	TRBD1	TRBV6-2/TRBV6-3	TRBJ2-2